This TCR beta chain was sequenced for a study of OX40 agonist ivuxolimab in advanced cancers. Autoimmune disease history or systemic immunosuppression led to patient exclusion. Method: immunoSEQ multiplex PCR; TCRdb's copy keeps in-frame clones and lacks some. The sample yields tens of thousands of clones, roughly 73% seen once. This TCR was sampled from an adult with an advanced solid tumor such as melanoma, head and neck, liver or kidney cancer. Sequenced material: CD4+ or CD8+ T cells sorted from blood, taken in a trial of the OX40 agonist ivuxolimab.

The CDR3 coding sequence is TGTGCCAGCGCCGAGACAGGGGGTAATTGGCCCCTCCACTTT. This translates into CASAETGGNWPLHF. This chain uses TRBV2 with TRBJ1-6; 9 nucleotides align to TRBD1. The CDR3 extends over 14 amino acids. Unmatched junction bases numbered 12, after V lost 8 bases and J lost 13 bases. Germline CDR1 is SNHLY and CDR2 is FYNNEI.